The T cell receptor beta chain described here comes from a study of cytomegalovirus exposure and HLA in healthy donors. As to this clone: Its antigen remains unknown.

General observations from the study: Rare TCR sequences dominated, though some public TCRs recurred in many donors.

Trimming took 4 bases from V and 0 from J, leaving 16 bases between them. Germline V gives CDR1 LNHDA, CDR2 SQIVND (reference sequence). The length of the CDR3 is 17 residues. Only in-frame clones appear in the TCRdb table, and some are missing; sequencing was by immunoSEQ multiplex PCR. The data hold approximately 65,000 clones, with roughly 95% observed a single time. The chain couples TRBV19 to TRBJ1-5, with D possibly TRBD1 on 5 matching bases. The sequence came from a man younger than 30 in good health and CMV-seronegative. The source material was PBMCs. The CDR3 here is CASSRAGRGNSNQPQHF. CDR3 coding DNA: TGTGCCAGTAGTAGGGCAGGGAGGGGCAATAGCAATCAGCCCCAGCATTTT.